A single TCR beta chain is shown here with its context. No antigen is known for it. Base-call qualities are not available, and no considerably larger clone is one nucleotide away. The CDR3 runs 11 amino acids, cysteine and phenylalanine included. Left in the record is the CDR3 DNA by itself, 33 bases read in frame from the first base. CDR1 and CDR2 are read off the germline V gene (reference sequence) as GTSNPN and SVGIG. V drops 0 bases and J drops 2 bases, leaving 1 base in between. The sample's treatment or condition, from its label and the paper: in vitro stimulation with specific CMV peptide epitopes to enrich CMV-specific T cells. The instrument was an Illumina HiSeq 1500. The public reads were quality trimmed at Q25 with fastp and then assembled into clones with MiXCR by TCRdb, keeping productive beta chains. Rows merge per CDR3 protein into single entries with the most common DNA and genes. For this sample there are some 700,000 distinct CDR3 sequences; around 30% appear just once. Clones ranked in the top ten supply around a sixth of the sample.

The data were taken from a study of T cell repertoires in cytomegalovirus infection (dated by TCRdb to the late 2010s). Some background on the complete study: Peptide stimulations targeted recently identified HLA-C-restricted CMV epitopes, whose presentation resists viral immunomodulation, together with well-studied HLA-B-restricted epitopes. The HLA type of each donor mattered for the analysis, because public TCR beta signatures pointed to carriage of CMV infection along with the matching HLA type.

What the research found in general, with its limitations: In both this cohort and an independent cohort of 352 donors, the cumulative frequency of public TCR beta family members distinguished carriers of CMV infection plus the relevant HLA type. In the ex vivo response, HLA-C-restricted CMV-specific TCR beta clonotypes were dominant, and in two of eight donors the single most frequent clonotype came from this HLA-C-restricted group.

The chain uses TRBV30 and TRBJ2-5; the D gene cannot be named for sure. This TCR came from a human donor in good health (CMV status not recorded). Some clones in this sample may be carry-over from other donors' samples. This material consisted of cultured PBMCs, taken from culture after CMV antigen stimulation. The CDR3 protein: CAWSVQETQYF. At the DNA level, the sequence is TGTGCCTGGAGTGTGCAAGAGACCCAGTACTTC.